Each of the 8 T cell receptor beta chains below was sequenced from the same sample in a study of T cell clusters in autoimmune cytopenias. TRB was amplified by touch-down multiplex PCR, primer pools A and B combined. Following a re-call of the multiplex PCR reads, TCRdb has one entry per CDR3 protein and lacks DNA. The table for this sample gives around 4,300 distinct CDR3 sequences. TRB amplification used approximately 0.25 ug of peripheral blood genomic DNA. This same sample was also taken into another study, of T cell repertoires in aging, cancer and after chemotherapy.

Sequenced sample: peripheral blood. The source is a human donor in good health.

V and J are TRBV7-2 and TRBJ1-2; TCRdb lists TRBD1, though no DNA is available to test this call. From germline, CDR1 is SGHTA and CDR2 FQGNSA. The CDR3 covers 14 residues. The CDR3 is CASSLRGQGGGYTF.

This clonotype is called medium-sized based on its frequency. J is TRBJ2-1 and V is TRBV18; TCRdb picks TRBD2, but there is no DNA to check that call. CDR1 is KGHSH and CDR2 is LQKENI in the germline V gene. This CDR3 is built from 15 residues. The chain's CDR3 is CASSPDSGGANEQFF. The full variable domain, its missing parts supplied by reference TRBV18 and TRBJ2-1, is NAGVMQNPRHLVRRRGQEARLRCSPMKGHSHVYWYRQLPEEGLKFMVYLQKENIIDESGMPKERFSAEFPKEGPSILRIQQVVRGDSAAYFCASSPDSGGANEQFFGPGTRLTVL.

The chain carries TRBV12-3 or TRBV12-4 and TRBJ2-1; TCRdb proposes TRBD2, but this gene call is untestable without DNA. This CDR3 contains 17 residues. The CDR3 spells CASSFGLAGANGNEQFF.

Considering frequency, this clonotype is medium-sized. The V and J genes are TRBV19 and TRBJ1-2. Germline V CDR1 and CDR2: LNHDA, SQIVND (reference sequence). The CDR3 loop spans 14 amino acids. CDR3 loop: CASSARAASYGYTF.

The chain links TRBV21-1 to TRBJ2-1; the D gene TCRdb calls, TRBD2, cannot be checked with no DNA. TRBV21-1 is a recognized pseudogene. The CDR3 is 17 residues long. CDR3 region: CASSIYSRRGGYNEQFF.

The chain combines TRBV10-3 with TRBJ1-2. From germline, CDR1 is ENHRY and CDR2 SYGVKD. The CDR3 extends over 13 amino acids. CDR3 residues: CAIRDRSTYGYTF.

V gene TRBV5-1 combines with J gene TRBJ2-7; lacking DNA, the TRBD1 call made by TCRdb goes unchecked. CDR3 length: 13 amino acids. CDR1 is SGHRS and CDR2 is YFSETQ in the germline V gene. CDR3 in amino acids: CASSLGTGREQYF.

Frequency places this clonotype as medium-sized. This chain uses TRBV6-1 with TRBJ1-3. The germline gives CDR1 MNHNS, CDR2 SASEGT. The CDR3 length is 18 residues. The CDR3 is CASSEALHVGSSGNTIYF.